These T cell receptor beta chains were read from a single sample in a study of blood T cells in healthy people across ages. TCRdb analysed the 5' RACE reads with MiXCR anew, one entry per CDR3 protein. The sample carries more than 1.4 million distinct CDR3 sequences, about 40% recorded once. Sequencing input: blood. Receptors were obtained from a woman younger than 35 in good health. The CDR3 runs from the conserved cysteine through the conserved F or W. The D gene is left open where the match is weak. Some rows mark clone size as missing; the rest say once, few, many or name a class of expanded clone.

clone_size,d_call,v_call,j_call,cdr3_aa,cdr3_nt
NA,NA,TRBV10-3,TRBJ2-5,CAISARDSGGEQYF,TGTGCCATCAGTGCGCGGGACTCCGGCGGTGAGCAGTACTTC
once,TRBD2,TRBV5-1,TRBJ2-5,CASSFRLAGGDSQETQYF,TGCGCCAGCAGCTTCCGTCTAGCGGGAGGTGACTCCCAAGAGACCCAGTACTTC
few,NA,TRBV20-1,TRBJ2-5,CSAPSGGLKETQYF,TGCAGTGCTCCGTCGGGGGGCCTCAAAGAGACCCAGTACTTC
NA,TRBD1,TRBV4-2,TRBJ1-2,CASSQAGQGGNGYTF,TGTGCCAGCAGCCAAGCAGGACAGGGGGGAAATGGCTACACCTTC
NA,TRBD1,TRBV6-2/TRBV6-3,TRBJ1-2,CASSSVGQDYGYTF,TGTGCCAGCAGTTCCGTGGGACAGGACTATGGCTACACCTTC
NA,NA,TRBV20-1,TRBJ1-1,CSATKRGNTEAFF,TGCAGTGCCACGAAGAGGGGGAACACTGAAGCTTTCTTT
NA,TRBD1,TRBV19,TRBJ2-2,CASSMTGPGGGELFF,TGTGCCAGTAGTATGACGGGCCCAGGGGGCGGGGAGCTGTTTTTT
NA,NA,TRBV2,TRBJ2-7,CASSETLTAASSYNEQYF,TGTGCCAGCAGTGAAACCCTAACGGCCGCTAGCTCCTACAATGAGCAGTACTTC
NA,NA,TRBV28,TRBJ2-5,CASSLVGRVETQYF,TGTGCCAGCAGTTTAGTGGGCAGGGTGGAGACCCAGTACTTC
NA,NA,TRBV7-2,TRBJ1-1,CASSLVGGGSTEAFF,TGTGCCAGCAGCTTAGTGGGGGGTGGGAGCACTGAAGCTTTCTTT
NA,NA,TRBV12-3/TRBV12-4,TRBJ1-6,CASTQTGLGSPLHF,TGTGCCAGCACCCAGACAGGTCTGGGTTCACCCCTCCACTTT
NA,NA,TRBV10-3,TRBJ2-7,CAISEIQPEQYF,TGTGCCATCAGTGAGATTCAGCCCGAGCAGTACTTC
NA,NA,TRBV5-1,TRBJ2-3,CASAGAHTDTQYF,TGCGCCAGCGCCGGGGCCCACACAGATACGCAGTATTTT
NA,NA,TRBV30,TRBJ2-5,CAWSAVETQYF,TGTGCCTGGAGTGCGGTGGAGACCCAGTACTTC
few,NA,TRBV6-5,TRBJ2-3,CASSYLKGDTQYF,TGTGCCAGCAGTTACCTGAAGGGAGATACGCAGTATTTT
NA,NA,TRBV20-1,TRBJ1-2,CSASDVRPRLNYGYTF,TGCAGTGCTAGCGATGTTCGTCCTCGGCTGAACTATGGCTACACCTTC
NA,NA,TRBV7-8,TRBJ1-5,CASSPDSSGPQHF,TGTGCCAGCAGCCCGGACAGCTCAGGGCCCCAGCATTTT
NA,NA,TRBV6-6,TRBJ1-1,CASRWTPGLHQAFF,TGTGCCAGCAGATGGACCCCAGGGTTACATCAAGCTTTCTTT
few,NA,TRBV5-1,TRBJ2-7,CASSLVGTTRMDEQYF,TGCGCCAGCAGCTTGGTGGGGACCACGAGGATGGACGAGCAGTACTTC
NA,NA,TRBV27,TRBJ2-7,CASTFKKGHRAYEQYF,TGTGCCAGCACCTTCAAGAAGGGACATAGGGCCTACGAGCAGTACTTC
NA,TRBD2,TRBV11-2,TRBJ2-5,CASSFAGVRETQYF,TGTGCCAGCAGCTTCGCGGGGGTTCGGGAGACCCAGTACTTC
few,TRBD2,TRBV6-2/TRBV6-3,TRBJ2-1,CASSSLLAGMGEQFF,TGTGCCAGCAGTTCGTTACTAGCGGGGATGGGTGAGCAGTTCTTC